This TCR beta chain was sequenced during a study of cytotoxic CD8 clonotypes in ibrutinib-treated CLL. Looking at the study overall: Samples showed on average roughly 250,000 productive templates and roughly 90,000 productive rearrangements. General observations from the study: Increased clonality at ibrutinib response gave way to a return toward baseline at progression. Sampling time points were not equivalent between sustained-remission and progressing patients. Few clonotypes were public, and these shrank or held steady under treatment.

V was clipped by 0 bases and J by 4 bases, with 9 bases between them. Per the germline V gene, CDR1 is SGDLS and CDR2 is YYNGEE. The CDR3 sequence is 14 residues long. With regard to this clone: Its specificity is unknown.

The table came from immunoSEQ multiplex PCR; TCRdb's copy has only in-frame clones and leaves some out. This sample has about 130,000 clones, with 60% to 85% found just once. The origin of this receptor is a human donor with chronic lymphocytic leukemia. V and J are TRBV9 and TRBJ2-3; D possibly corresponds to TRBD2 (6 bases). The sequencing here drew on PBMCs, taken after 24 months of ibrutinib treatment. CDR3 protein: CASSVGGAADTQYF. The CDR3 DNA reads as TGTGCCAGCAGCGTAGGCGGGGCCGCAGATACGCAGTATTTT.